Listed here is a single TCR beta chain. The target antigen is unknown. This sample stems from a study of cytomegalovirus exposure and HLA in healthy donors. Background on the study: Prior work identified around 100 million unique TCR beta sequences in approximately 200 million T cells. Study-level results: V segments that were indistinguishable, TRBV6-2 and TRBV6-3 among them, were omitted from analysis. Researchers had no immune exposure information except CMV serostatus available.

PCR used 60 Vbeta primers and 13 Jbeta primers. Authors' processing steps: An analysis that came later counted approximately 76 million unique TCR beta chains, approximately 12 million shared. Generated by immunoSEQ multiplex PCR, the TCRdb table keeps only in-frame clones and is missing some. V and J calls and clone size are copied from that table; D and trimming were computed from the DNA. The table has 100,000 to 150,000 clones, 80% to 90% seen once; the top ten hold about 1%. J gave up 7 bases and V 0 bases, and 3 bases lay outside the gene matches. The CDR3 runs to 14 residues. CDR1 and CDR2 from the germline V gene are GTSNPN and SVGIG (reference sequence).

What was sequenced was PBMCs. The gene calls are TRBV30 and TRBJ1-6; 7 bases map to TRBD1. This receptor was taken from a woman under 40 in good health and CMV-seronegative. The CDR3 nucleotides read TGTGCCTGGAGTGTCGGGACAGTCAATTCACCCCTCCACTTT. Amino acid sequence: CAWSVGTVNSPLHF.